One TCR beta chain is described in this entry. This clone's antigen is unknown. Qualities for individual bases were not recorded, and no much larger clone is one base off. From the germline V gene, CDR1 is SGHRS and CDR2 is YFSETQ. For this chain, trimming is 1 base at the V end and 3 bases at the J end, and the number of junction bases without a gene match is 8. There are 16 amino acids in the CDR3, from cysteine to phenylalanine inclusive. Only CDR3 DNA remains: 48 bases, in frame from the first base. This specimen belongs to a study of blood T cell repertoires in COVID-19 (TCRdb year 2020). Concerning the study at large: Collaborator samples came from the United States, Italy and Spain and covered acute and convalescent phases of COVID-19. The prospective study material was composed of cDNA or gDNA derived from T cells, B-cell-depleted T cells, or PBMCs. Where available, HLA class I and class II types were obtained from metadata supplied by the sample provider rather than from assay-based typing. The repertoires were released in a freely available public database intended as a resource for research on the immune response to SARS-CoV-2. Deeply sampled blood TCRbeta repertoires from subjects exposed to, actively infected with, or recovered from COVID-19 were included in the dataset. Samples came from the ongoing ImmuneRACE study (first 160 participants) plus 1,254 subjects from 6 global collaborators. Sample metadata almost always included a de-identified subject ID, COVID-19 status, age in years and sex.

On the study overall, not on this receptor specifically: The amount of clinical and demographic metadata varied by source and participant and was provided uncurated.

TCRbeta CDR3 regions were amplified from genomic DNA by means of the immunoSEQ Assay, a bias-controlled multiplex PCR. The paper's processing steps were these. Within the assay, amplification of reference gene primers was used to estimate how many nucleated cells each sample contained. Sequence reads were collapsed and filtered to measure the absolute abundance of every unique TCRbeta CDR3 rearrangement. For each sample, productive Simpson clonality was calculated as the square root of Simpson's diversity index across productive rearrangements. The clones in this table, taken by TCRdb from immuneACCESS, are in-frame only. Not every clone is retained; where verified, under half of the shortfall comes from an unresolved V gene, and the cause of the rest is unknown. D and trimming were read from the DNA, whereas the V and J calls and clone size are those reported in that table. The sample yields 250,000 to 300,000 clones; about 86% were counted once. The ten largest clonotypes hold roughly 3.2% of the sample.

In the prospective study, participants were about 18 to 95 years old, resided in about two dozen geographic areas of the United States, and were enrolled through a virtual design. Cohort assignment in the prospective study relied on participant-reported clinical history from a screening survey and a study questionnaire. ImmuneRACE Cohort 3 recovered participants were defined by two consecutive negative NP/OP PCR tests, healthcare professional clearance, or symptom resolution. Mobile phlebotomists in the prospective study collected whole blood, serum and a nasopharyngeal or oropharyngeal swab from every participant. Additional blood draws and questionnaires over a 2-month period could optionally be provided by prospective study participants. Before DNA extraction, prospective study blood samples were shipped either frozen or at room temperature.

The V and J genes are TRBV5-1 and TRBJ2-7; the central 9 bases match TRBD1. Sequenced sample: PBMCs or T cells enriched from blood (not recorded which). The source of this sequence is a man over 45 who had recovered from COVID-19. The nucleotide sequence is TGCGCCAGCAGCTTGACTCACCGGGACAGGGACTACGAGCAGTACTTC. It codes for CASSLTHRDRDYEQYF.